This TCR beta chain was obtained from a study of blood T cell repertoires in COVID-19. Study overall: The United States, Italy and Spain were the sources of the acute and convalescent COVID-19 samples. In each case, the material was cDNA or gDNA derived from T cells, B-cell-depleted T cells, or PBMCs.

As handled by the study authors: Amplification of reference gene primers provided the estimated nucleated cell counts. Sequenced by immunoSEQ multiplex PCR; TCRdb stores in-frame clones only, minus some. V and J calls and clone size are those listed in that table; D and trimming were worked out from the DNA. The data contain about 88,000 clones, 86% of them singletons. The CDR3 spans 10 residues. With V trimmed by 10 bases and J by 7 bases, 1 base remained unmatched. Germline-derived CDR1 and CDR2 are MDHEN and SYDVKM. Sequencing input: peripheral blood. The chain combines TRBV28 with TRBJ2-1, with 7 bases identical to TRBD1. The clonotype was recovered from a human donor in a cohort sampled during active COVID-19. Here the CDR3 reads CATTGNEQFF. As DNA, the CDR3 is TGTGCCACGACAGGGAATGAGCAGTTCTTC.